This T cell receptor beta chain was recovered during a study of cytomegalovirus exposure and HLA in healthy donors (dated by TCRdb to the late 2010s). General notes on the study: According to a later analysis, the approximately 120 validation repertoires were produced on the same platform as the roughly 720 repertoires of the first cohort. A separate validation cohort of roughly 130 different subjects was used in addition to the roughly 670-subject first cohort. The study aimed to test whether signatures of past pathogen exposure could be identified by cataloging public T cell receptors. To predict cytomegalovirus infection status, the study combined high-throughput TCR immunosequencing, statistical association of individual TCRs with disease status, and machine learning. The investigation overall reported the following: Three of the identified cytomegalovirus-associated TCR beta chains were confirmed in vitro to be specific for cytomegalovirus antigens. In the study, approximately 160 TCR beta chains were listed as associated with cytomegalovirus. Of the cluster scores, 94% were above 0 in a later analysis, which found that TCRs clustered in the first cohort also tended to co-occur in the approximately 120 validation repertoires. It was suggested by the authors that the approach could potentially be generalized to other disease states and immunological phenotypes. Most TCR sequences were seen in very few donors, while some public TCRs were found in many individuals. In both the original and validation cohorts, the classifier was reported to diagnose cytomegalovirus status with high specificity and sensitivity. A later analysis lacked HLA typing for the validation cohort, so it scored co-occurrence in that cohort across all 120 or so repertoires.

Library preparation was by the immunoSEQ multiplex PCR assay. Per the source publication's procedure: A statistical classification framework was developed to diagnose cytomegalovirus status using the catalog of TCR beta chain sequences. TCRdb retrieved this table from immuneACCESS and kept in-frame rearrangements only. Not all clones are present; in checked studies, unresolved V genes account for under half, and no reason is known for the remainder. V, J and clone size are taken as reported in that table, and D and trimming were inferred from the DNA itself. The sample yields 130,000 or so clones; just under 90% were counted once. Clones ranked in the top ten supply about 3.7% of the sample. In regard to this clone: The specificity of this receptor is unknown. There are no base qualities to consult, and no much larger clone falls within one base.

Reading the germline V gene (reference sequence) gives CDR1 LNHDA and CDR2 SQIVND. Counted from cysteine to phenylalanine, this CDR3 has 15 amino acids. Just the 45-base CDR3 DNA is kept, in frame starting at base 1. Deletion took 5 bases off V and 4 bases off J, with a span of 18 bases between the germline ends. The donors belonged to the validation cohort of around 130 subjects, which was separate from the approximately 610-subject first cohort. The TCR comes from a man aged 25 to 45 in good health and CMV-seronegative. The V and J segments used are TRBV19 and TRBJ2-7; a weak D assignment points to TRBD1 (5 bases agree). Sequences were obtained from PBMCs. The CDR3 sequence is CASSPQEAGKYEQYF. The DNA reads TGTGCCAGTAGTCCCCAAGAGGCAGGGAAATACGAGCAGTACTTC.